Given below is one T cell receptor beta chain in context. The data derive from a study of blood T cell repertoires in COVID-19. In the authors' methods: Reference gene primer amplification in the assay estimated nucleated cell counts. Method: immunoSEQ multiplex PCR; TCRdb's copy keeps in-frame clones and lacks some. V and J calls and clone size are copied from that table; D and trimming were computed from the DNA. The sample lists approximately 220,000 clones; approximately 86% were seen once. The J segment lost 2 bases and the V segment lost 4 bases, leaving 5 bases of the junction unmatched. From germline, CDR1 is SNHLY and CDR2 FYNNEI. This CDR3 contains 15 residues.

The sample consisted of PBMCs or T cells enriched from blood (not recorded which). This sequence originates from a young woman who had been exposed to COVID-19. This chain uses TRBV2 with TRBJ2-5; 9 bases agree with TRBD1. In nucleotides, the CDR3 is TGTGCCAGCAGTGCGTTTGGGACAGGGCAAGAGACCCAGTACTTC. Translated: CASSAFGTGQETQYF.